These 17 T cell receptor beta chains were all obtained from the same sample, sequenced in a study of T cell repertoires in cytomegalovirus infection. TCRdb ran MiXCR on the reads and lists one entry per CDR3 protein. Of about 830,000 distinct CDR3 sequences in the sample, approximately 30% were seen once. Antigens for these TCRs are unknown. The material was cultured CD8+ T cells from PBMCs, obtained from culture after CMV antigen stimulation. The receptors shown here come from a human donor in good health (CMV status not recorded). Some clones in this sample may be carry-over from other donors' samples.

This rearrangement joins TRBV20-1 to TRBJ2-3, with TRBD2 as a possible D gene (7 bases). The CDR3 loop spans 13 amino acids. Germline loops: CDR1 DFQATT, CDR2 SNEGSKA (reference sequence). V was cut by 6 bases and J by 7 bases, with 17 bases left in between. The CDR3 loop reads CSALGGGRNTQYF. The CDR3 DNA follows: TGCAGTGCCCTGGGAGGGGGTCGAAATACGCAGTATTTT.

This clonotype was counted between two and nine times. V is TRBV6-6 and J is TRBJ1-5, with 8 bases matching TRBD1. V lost 4 bases and J lost 0; bases outside the gene matches: 14. The CDR3 totals 19 residues. The germline gives CDR1 MNHNY, CDR2 SVGAGI (reference sequence). The CDR3 DNA sequence: TGTGCCAGCAGTTTCTCACCGGGACAGGTCCTTTTTAGCAATCAGCCCCAGCATTTT. This sequence encodes CASSFSPGQVLFSNQPQHF.

This chain connects TRBV2 to TRBJ1-5, with 9 bases fitting TRBD1. CDR1 and CDR2 from the germline V gene are SNHLY and FYNNEI. V was pared by 10 bases and J by 9 bases, with 19 bases of the junction left unmatched. There are 16 residues in the CDR3. The CDR3 loop reads CAITQYPGQGLGPQHF. For the CDR3, the DNA is TGTGCCATCACCCAATATCCGGGACAGGGTTTGGGGCCCCAGCATTTT.

The chain uses TRBV7-6 and TRBJ1-1; D is undetermined. CDR3 length: 14 residues. CDR1 SGHVS and CDR2 FNYEAQ come from the germline V gene. V lost 2 bases, J lost 10 bases, and 17 bases lay in between. The CDR3: CASSLFGRRASAFF. Written as DNA, the CDR3 is TGTGCCAGCAGCTTATTCGGACGGAGGGCTTCAGCTTTCTTT. Based on the CDR3 plus reference TRBV7-6 and TRBJ1-1, the full variable domain is GAGVSQSPRYKVTKRGQDVALRCDPISGHVSLYWYRQALGQGPEFLTYFNYEAQQDKSGLPNDRFSAERPEGSISTLTIQRTEQRDSAMYRCASSLFGRRASAFFGQGTRLTVV.

This clonotype showed up just a few times. The chain combines TRBV2 with TRBJ2-1; the D is unclear. CDR1 is SNHLY and CDR2 is FYNNEI in the germline V gene. The germline V and J ends were trimmed by 10 bases and 7 bases, with 11 bases remaining between them. The CDR3 covers 11 residues. In DNA form, the CDR3 reads TGTGCCACCAAGGACGGGAATGAGCAGTTCTTC. Protein product: CATKDGNEQFF.

This clonotype came up a few times. The rearrangement links TRBV7-6 to TRBJ1-3, with D possibly matching TRBD1 (6 bases). CDR3 size: 11 residues. CDR1 is SGHVS and CDR2 is FNYEAQ in the germline V gene. The V end was cut by 6 bases, the J end by 9 bases, with 9 bases between. Here the CDR3 reads CASRGGGTIYF. Here the CDR3 DNA reads TGTGCCAGCAGAGGGGGAGGCACCATATATTTT.

This clonotype was found a few times. The chain is built from TRBV7-9 and TRBJ1-1; D gene uncertain. Germline V gene data show CDR1 as SEHNR and CDR2 as FQNEAQ (reference sequence). The germline V and J ends were trimmed by 2 bases and 6 bases, with 10 bases remaining between them. This CDR3 region has 13 residues. The CDR3 nucleotides read TGTGCCAGCAGCTTACCCTGGCCGCCTGAAGCTTTCTTT. Encoded protein: CASSLPWPPEAFF.

The J gene is TRBJ1-5, the V gene TRBV6-1; D uncertain. The CDR3 runs 14 residues. Trimming took 6 bases from V and 1 from J, leaving 10 bases between them. Germline V gene data show CDR1 as MNHNS and CDR2 as SASEGT. The CDR3 sequence: CASRGIESNQPQHF. In DNA, the CDR3 is TGTGCCAGCAGGGGAATTGAAAGCAATCAGCCCCAGCATTTT.

On this clonotype: A much larger clone lies a single base off, so this may be a read error. The chain carries TRBV12-3 or TRBV12-4 and TRBJ1-1; no reliable D call. V was clipped by 1 base and J by 4 bases, with 10 bases between them. The CDR3 has 14 residues. The CDR3 DNA follows: TGTGCCAGCAGTTTAGGAAGTGTGGCCACTGAAGCTTTCTTT. This sequence encodes CASSLGSVATEAFF.

The chain recombines TRBV29-1 with TRBJ2-1; no firm D call. The germline V and J ends were trimmed by 4 bases and 5 bases, with 6 bases remaining between them. The CDR3 spans 11 residues. Per germline, CDR1 SQVTM and CDR2 ANQGSEA. The CDR3 DNA sequence: TGCAGCGTTGGGGCCGACAATGAGCAGTTCTTC. Translated, it gives CSVGADNEQFF.

This chain joins TRBV7-9 and TRBJ2-1, with D possibly matching TRBD1 (5 bases). V lost 5 bases to trimming and J lost 7 bases, with 18 bases between them. CDR3 length: 15 amino acids. Per the germline V gene, CDR1 is SEHNR and CDR2 is FQNEAQ (reference sequence). Written as DNA, the CDR3 is TGTGCCAGCAGCCCTAGGGATGGCAGGGTGAATGAGCAGTTCTTC. The encoded protein is CASSPRDGRVNEQFF.

This clonotype was detected many times. One base away lies a much larger clone, so this may be a sequencing read error. The chain recombines TRBV5-6 with TRBJ2-3; unclear D gene. V was clipped by 4 bases and J by 0 bases, with 3 bases between them. CDR3 length equals 12 residues. Germline V gene data show CDR1 as SGHDT and CDR2 as YYEEEE. The CDR3, as DNA: TGTGCCAGCAGCGTTAGCACAGATACGCAGTATTTT. This codes for CASSVSTDTQYF.

This rearrangement joins TRBV29-1 to TRBJ2-7; 7 bases fit TRBD1. The V gene's germline CDR1 is SQVTM and CDR2 ANQGSEA. V was pared by 4 bases and J by 2 bases, with 5 bases of the junction left unmatched. CDR3 length: 13 residues. CDR3 protein: CSVGTGATYEQYF. The CDR3, as DNA: TGCAGCGTTGGGACAGGCGCTACCTACGAGCAGTACTTC.

This clonotype was seen ten or more times. The chain joins TRBV7-2 to TRBJ1-2; D gene uncertain. Germline lookup yields CDR1 SGHTA and CDR2 FQGNSA. This CDR3 spans 16 amino acids. Trimming pared 0 bases from V and 5 bases from J, leaving 16 bases between. This chain's CDR3 is CASSLAENPGGYGYTF. Written as DNA, the CDR3 is TGTGCCAGCAGCTTAGCGGAAAATCCCGGAGGGTATGGCTACACCTTC.

The gene calls are TRBV18 and TRBJ2-1; the D gene is possibly TRBD1 (7 bases). This CDR3 is built from 15 residues. CDR1 KGHSH and CDR2 LQKENI come from the germline V gene. Trimming removed 2 bases at V and 7 bases at J, with 15 bases between. The CDR3 sequence is CASSPSGGGMNEQFF. As DNA, the CDR3 is TGTGCCAGCTCACCATCAGGGGGAGGTATGAATGAGCAGTTCTTC.

This clonotype appeared a few times. J is TRBJ2-3 and V is TRBV12-3 or TRBV12-4; D is perhaps TRBD2 (7 bases). CDR3 size: 14 residues. Trimming removed 4 bases from V and 4 bases from J, with 12 bases in between. CDR3 nucleotide sequence: TGTGCCAGCAGTTACAGGGCGGGGGCAGATACGCAGTATTTT. It translates to CASSYRAGADTQYF.

J is TRBJ2-3 and V is TRBV5-8; no clear D gene. Trimming removed 3 bases from V and 7 bases from J, with 6 bases in between. This CDR3 spans 11 amino acids. Germline V gene data show CDR1 as SGHTS and CDR2 as YDEGEE. CDR3 protein: CASSSGYTQYF. In DNA form, the CDR3 reads TGTGCCAGCAGCTCCGGGTATACGCAGTATTTT.